This TCR beta chain is from a study of preoperative IRX-2 immunotherapy in early breast cancer. Data came from immunoSEQ multiplex PCR; TCRdb stores just in-frame clones and leaves some out. Altogether tens of thousands of clones are present, approximately 80% being singletons, with the ten largest covering 1% to 1.5%. The CDR3 consists of 15 residues. CDR1 is KGHSH and CDR2 is LQKENI in the germline V gene. V was cut by 3 bases and J by 0 bases, with 9 bases left in between. Described treatment: preoperative locoregional IRX-2 cytokine immunotherapy. This clonotype originated in a human donor with breast cancer. The rearrangement links TRBV18 to TRBJ1-3; no firm D call. The sample was lymph node tissue, taken after IRX-2 immunotherapy. The CDR3 coding sequence is TGTGCCAGCTCACCCGGACTGGGCTCTGGAAACACCATATATTTT. This encodes CASSPGLGSGNTIYF.